This T cell receptor (beta chain) stems from a study of graft-versus-host responses after intestinal transplantation. Looking at the study overall: Grafts were multivisceral, liver-intestinal, or isolated intestinal. For two to three years after anti-thymocyte globulin induction, all recipients took tacrolimus and steroids. Study-level points and caveats: Subjects displaying graft-donor T cell macrochimerism possessed elevated graft-versus-host to host-versus-graft clonal ratios inside allografts. Present in recipient marrow, GvH clones included some that appeared first in ileum or blood.

From germline, CDR1 is LNHDA and CDR2 SQIVND (reference sequence). The CDR3 length is 16 residues. V was clipped by 7 bases and J by 5 bases; unmatched bases: 11. A note on this clone: Its antigen remains unknown.

TCRdb's copy holds only in-frame clones and misses some; the assay was immunoSEQ multiplex PCR. The sample consists of tens of thousands of clones, over 85% of them appearing once. The input for sequencing was PBMCs, taken 16 days after intestinal transplant. This chain uses TRBV19 with TRBJ1-5; 10 nucleotides line up with TRBD1. The sequence derives from a human patient who received an intestinal transplant, so some T cells may come from the graft donor. CDR3 DNA: TGTGCCAGTATCGGACCCCGACAGGGGGCGGATCAGCCCCAGCATTTT. This codes for CASIGPRQGADQPQHF.